The 30 T cell receptor beta chains reported below all come from one sample, sequenced in a study of blood T cell repertoires in COVID-19. Only in-frame clones appear in the TCRdb table, and some are missing; sequencing was by immunoSEQ multiplex PCR. The sample includes 310,000 or so clones, 70% to 90% of them seen just once. Sequencing was performed on peripheral blood. Every receptor here comes from a woman in her 30s who had recovered from COVID-19.

This chain connects TRBV11-1 to TRBJ1-1; D is perhaps TRBD1 (5 bases). This CDR3 is 14 amino acids long. V lost 2 bases to trimming and J lost 4 bases, with 11 bases between them. The germline CDR1 and CDR2 sequences are SGHAT and FQDESV (reference sequence). The chain's CDR3 is CASSLNRRGTEAFF. CDR3 nucleotide sequence: TGTGCCAGCAGCTTAAACAGGCGGGGCACTGAAGCTTTCTTT.

In its sample, this clone was seen once. The identical CDR3 is also encoded by other nucleotide sequences in the sample. The chain links TRBV13 to TRBJ2-5, with TRBD1 as a possible D gene (6 bases). Between the trimmed V and J ends, which lost 5 bases and 5 bases, there was a span of 12 bases. The CDR3 consists of 13 residues. Germline CDR1 is PRHDT and CDR2 is FYEKMQ (reference sequence). The CDR3 DNA reads as TGTGCCAGCAGCCTCAGGGGCGGGGAGACCCAGTACTTC. Translated, it gives CASSLRGGETQYF.

V and J are TRBV2 and TRBJ2-5, with D perhaps TRBD1 (5 bases). CDR1 and CDR2 from the germline V gene are SNHLY and FYNNEI. Trimming stripped 7 bases from V and 2 bases from J, with 8 bases between. This CDR3 is built from 12 residues. This CDR3 is CASIREQETQYF. Written as DNA, the CDR3 is TGTGCCAGCATCAGGGAACAAGAGACCCAGTACTTC. The full variable domain, rest sourced from reference TRBV2 and TRBJ2-5, is EPEVTQTPSHQVTQMGQEVILRCVPISNHLYFYWYRQILGQKVEFLVSFYNNEISEKSEIFDDQFSVERPDGSNFTLKIRSTKLEDSAMYFCASIREQETQYFGPGTRLLVL.

The rearrangement links TRBV27 to TRBJ1-1, with D unresolved. The V and J ends lost 5 bases and 7 bases respectively, with 11 bases between them. The CDR3 spans 12 residues. Germline values: CDR1 MNHEY, CDR2 SMNVEV (reference sequence). The CDR3 here is CASSGLNREAFF. The CDR3 DNA is TGTGCCAGCAGTGGCCTCAACCGTGAAGCTTTCTTT.

Only one count was recorded for this clone. V is TRBV5-1 and J is TRBJ1-6; D not resolved. Trimming removed 1 base from V and 9 bases from J, with 14 bases in between. The CDR3 totals 15 residues. Per germline, CDR1 SGHRS and CDR2 YFSETQ. The CDR3 protein is CASSLSGLERSPLHF. DNA of the CDR3: TGCGCCAGCAGCTTGTCCGGACTTGAACGTTCACCCCTCCACTTT. The variable domain in full, completed from reference TRBV5-1 and TRBJ1-6, reads KAGVTQTPRYLIKTRGQQVTLSCSPISGHRSVSWYQQTPGQGLQFLFEYFSETQRNKGNFPGRFSGRQFSNSRSEMNVSTLELGDSALYLCASSLSGLERSPLHFGNGTRLTVT.

The V and J genes are TRBV9 and TRBJ2-3, with unresolved D. The CDR3 loop spans 14 amino acids. The V gene lost 0 bases and the J gene lost 4 bases, with 9 bases spanning the gap. Looked up from germline, CDR1 is SGDLS and CDR2 is YYNGEE. The CDR3 loop is CASSVVGQADTQYF. DNA for the CDR3: TGTGCCAGCAGCGTAGTGGGTCAGGCAGATACGCAGTATTTT.

This chain links TRBV9 with TRBJ2-7, with 8 nucleotides matching TRBD1. Germline V gene lookup returns CDR1 SGDLS and CDR2 YYNGEE. The CDR3 spans 14 residues. V was pared by 3 bases and J by 4 bases, with 6 bases of the junction left unmatched. In nucleotides, the CDR3 is TGTGCCAGCAGCGCCGGACAGGGACGGTACGAGCAGTACTTC. Translation gives CASSAGQGRYEQYF.

The chain joins TRBV9 to TRBJ1-1, with no clear D. Germline V gene lookup returns CDR1 SGDLS and CDR2 YYNGEE. Trimming left V 0 bases short and J 1 base short, with 10 bases between. The CDR3 contains 15 residues. As DNA, the CDR3 is TGTGCCAGCAGCGTAGTTGCGGGGAAGAACACTGAAGCTTTCTTT. This sequence encodes CASSVVAGKNTEAFF.

This clone has only one observation. The genes are TRBV7-6 and TRBJ2-1; 10 bases line up with TRBD2. This CDR3 is built from 17 residues. The germline CDR1 and CDR2 sequences are SGHVS and FNYEAQ. V trimming: 0 bases; J trimming: 6 bases; junction bases outside the gene matches: 8. The CDR3 sequence: CASSLAWASGSGNEQFF. The CDR3 bases are TGTGCCAGCAGCTTAGCTTGGGCTAGCGGGAGTGGCAATGAGCAGTTCTTC.

In DNA form, the CDR3 reads TGTGCCAGCAGCCCCGGACACTACGAGCAGTACTTC. It specifies CASSPGHYEQYF. The chain links TRBV11-3 to TRBJ2-7; D perhaps matches TRBD1 (5 bases). The CDR3 is 12 residues long. The V and J ends lost 5 bases and 3 bases respectively, with 8 bases between them. Germline CDR1 reads SGHNT; CDR2 reads YENEEA.

The chain couples TRBV5-1 to TRBJ2-5, with 8 bases lining up with TRBD2. CDR1 and CDR2 (germline): SGHRS, YFSETQ. The CDR3 runs to 17 residues. Trimming took 2 bases from V and 5 from J; bases not matched to a gene: 14. The CDR3 sequence: CASSLQPTSAAGETQYF. DNA for the CDR3: TGCGCCAGCAGCTTACAACCGACTAGCGCAGCAGGGGAGACCCAGTACTTC.

This rearrangement joins TRBV15 to TRBJ1-1; D unresolved. This CDR3 spans 11 amino acids. V lost 6 bases and J 2 bases, leaving 4 bases between the germline ends. Germline V gene data show CDR1 as LNHNV and CDR2 as YYDKDF (reference sequence). In DNA form, the CDR3 reads TGTGCCACCAGTATCAACACTGAAGCTTTCTTT. This encodes CATSINTEAFF. Full variable domain (remainder filled in from reference TRBV15 and TRBJ1-1): DAMVIQNPRYQVTQFGKPVTLSCSQTLNHNVMYWYQQKSSQAPKLLFHYYDKDFNNEADTPDNFQSRRPNTSFCFLDIRSPGLGDTAMYLCATSINTEAFFGQGTRLTVV.

The chain has TRBV3-1 (or the pseudogene TRBV3-2) and TRBJ1-4; D gene unclear. With 1 base removed from V and 14 bases from J, the gap between germline ends came to 8 bases. This CDR3 comprises 11 residues. The germline gives CDR1 LGHDT, CDR2 YNNKEL (reference sequence). DNA of the CDR3: TGTGCCAGCAGCCAAGGCGGCGGGCTGTTTTTT. Translated: CASSQGGGLFF.

This clone was observed a single time. The rearrangement uses TRBV7-8 and TRBJ1-4; D is perhaps TRBD1 (5 bases). Germline CDR1 is SGHVS and CDR2 is FQNEAQ. The ends were cut back, 8 bases at V and 2 bases at J, with 12 bases in the middle. CDR3 length: 14 amino acids. This CDR3 is CASPGWGTNEKLFF. The CDR3 bases are TGTGCCAGCCCAGGATGGGGCACTAATGAAAAACTGTTTTTT.

This rearrangement joins TRBV12-3 or TRBV12-4 to TRBJ1-1; D is ambiguous. V lost 4 bases to trimming and J lost 5 bases, with 11 bases between them. The CDR3 consists of 13 residues. The CDR3 reads CASSSSGSTEAFF. The CDR3 nucleotides read TGTGCCAGCAGTTCATCGGGTAGTACTGAAGCTTTCTTT.

CDR3 sequence (DNA): TGTGCCAGCAGCCTGAAGGTCGCGGGCAATGAGCAGTTCTTC. Residues: CASSLKVAGNEQFF. The chain links TRBV7-3 to TRBJ2-1; the D gene is possibly TRBD2 (5 bases). Germline CDR1 is SGHTA and CDR2 is FQGTGA. V shed 5 bases and J shed 6 bases, with 14 bases lying between them. The CDR3 has 14 residues.

The rearrangement uses TRBV4-1 and TRBJ1-4; D ambiguous. CDR3 length: 14 amino acids. The germline CDR1 and CDR2 sequences are MGHRA and YSYEKL. With 1 base removed from V and 6 bases from J, the gap between germline ends came to 9 bases. CDR3 sequence reads: CASSQGQTHEKLFF. CDR3 in DNA: TGCGCCAGCAGCCAAGGGCAGACTCATGAAAAACTGTTTTTT.

The chain carries TRBV21-1 and TRBJ2-5; the table's TRBD1 call for D was not verified on the DNA. TRBV21-1 is described as a pseudogene. CDR3 size: 15 residues. CDR3 bases: TGTGCCAGCAGCAAAGGTCACAGGGGTAGAGAGACCCAGTACTTC. The encoded protein is CASSKGHRGRETQYF.

The genes are TRBV24-1 and TRBJ2-5; 9 bases line up with TRBD1. Germline CDR1 and CDR2: KGHDR and SFDVKD. J lost 0 bases, V lost 9 bases, and 7 bases had no gene match. The CDR3 has 15 residues. The CDR3 spells CATASGTGYQETQYF. As DNA, the CDR3 is TGTGCCACCGCCTCCGGGACAGGGTACCAAGAGACCCAGTACTTC.

The genes are TRBV6-5 and TRBJ2-1; no clear D. Trimming removed 5 bases at V and 3 bases at J, with 8 bases between. Germline V gene lookup returns CDR1 MNHEY and CDR2 SVGAGI. The CDR3 loop spans 13 amino acids. The CDR3 DNA sequence: TGTGCCAGCAGTCCTATTGACTACAATGAGCAGTTCTTC. Translated, it gives CASSPIDYNEQFF.

The rearrangement links TRBV9 to TRBJ2-2; maybe TRBD2 (5 bases). Between the trimmed V and J ends, which lost 0 bases and 2 bases, there was a span of 14 bases. This CDR3 region has 17 residues. Germline assignment: CDR1 SGDLS and CDR2 YYNGEE. Here the CDR3 reads CASSVGHGDLNTGELFF. The CDR3 nucleotides read TGTGCCAGCAGCGTAGGGCACGGGGATTTAAACACCGGGGAGCTGTTTTTT.

The chain employs TRBV19 and TRBJ1-3; TRBD1 might be the D (5 bases). V lost 6 bases and J 2 bases, leaving 14 bases between the germline ends. Germline V CDR1 and CDR2: LNHDA, SQIVND (reference sequence). The CDR3 length is 15 residues. The CDR3 DNA follows: TGTGCCAGTAGGGACACACGGCTCGCTGGAAACACCATATATTTT. This translates into CASRDTRLAGNTIYF. Drawing the rest from reference TRBV19 and TRBJ1-3, the complete variable domain is DGGITQSPKYLFRKEGQNVTLSCEQNLNHDAMYWYRQDPGQGLRLIYYSQIVNDFQKGDIAEGYSVSREKKESFPLTVTSAQKNPTAFYLCASRDTRLAGNTIYFGEGSWLTVV.

This chain uses TRBV4-3 with TRBJ2-7, with 7 bases matching TRBD1. Trimming at V came to 5 bases and at J to 0 bases, leaving 7 bases not matched to a gene. The CDR3 totals 15 residues. The germline V gene encodes CDR1 LGHNA and CDR2 YSLEER. CDR3 sequence (DNA): TGCGCCAGCAGCGCCTCGACAGGGAGCTCCTACGAGCAGTACTTC. As protein: CASSASTGSSYEQYF.

This chain links TRBV19 with TRBJ1-1; 9 nucleotides line up with TRBD1. CDR3 size: 13 residues. Trimming cost V 3 bases and J 11 bases; bases outside gene matches: 7. Germline CDR1 is LNHDA and CDR2 is SQIVND (reference sequence). The CDR3 spells CASSIRQGERAFF. The CDR3 bases are TGTGCCAGTAGTATCCGACAGGGGGAACGGGCTTTCTTT.

This clone turned up a few times. This chain connects TRBV5-1 to TRBJ1-1, with 8 bases aligning to TRBD1. J lost 6 bases, V lost 0 bases, and 4 bases had no gene match. This CDR3 contains 14 residues. Germline V gene lookup returns CDR1 SGHRS and CDR2 YFSETQ. The CDR3 protein is CASSLGQGAAEAFF. In nucleotides, the CDR3 is TGCGCCAGCAGCTTGGGGCAGGGGGCCGCTGAAGCTTTCTTT.

The chain carries TRBV5-1 and TRBJ2-7, with TRBD2 as a possible D gene (5 bases). Trimming removed 4 bases from V and 1 base from J, with 18 bases in between. The CDR3 totals 16 residues. Germline V gives CDR1 SGHRS, CDR2 YFSETQ. The CDR3 here is CASSPIPAGISYEQYF. Here the CDR3 DNA reads TGCGCCAGCAGCCCGATTCCCGCCGGGATATCCTACGAGCAGTACTTC.

V is TRBV5-8 and J is TRBJ2-7; TRBD1 matches at 10 bases. V lost 3 bases, J lost 6 bases, and 6 bases stayed unmatched. Germline V gene lookup returns CDR1 SGHTS and CDR2 YDEGEE. The length of the CDR3 is 14 residues. CDR3 loop: CASSSRTGGSEQYF. Here the CDR3 DNA reads TGTGCCAGCAGCTCTAGGACAGGGGGTTCCGAGCAGTACTTC.

The chain has TRBV5-1 and TRBJ2-2; 11 nucleotides agree with TRBD1. This CDR3 is 17 amino acids long. Per the germline V gene, CDR1 is SGHRS and CDR2 is YFSETQ. With V trimmed by 0 bases and J by 3 bases, 4 bases remained unmatched. The CDR3 region is CASSLEGQGGDTGELFF. Here the CDR3 DNA reads TGCGCCAGCAGCTTGGAGGGACAGGGGGGCGACACCGGGGAGCTGTTTTTT. Filled out from reference TRBV5-1 and TRBJ2-2, the complete variable domain reads KAGVTQTPRYLIKTRGQQVTLSCSPISGHRSVSWYQQTPGQGLQFLFEYFSETQRNKGNFPGRFSGRQFSNSRSEMNVSTLELGDSALYLCASSLEGQGGDTGELFFGEGSRLTVL.

CDR3 in amino acids: CASSPDTSGNTIYF. CDR3 coding DNA: TGTGCCAGCAGTCCGGACACCTCTGGAAACACCATATATTTT. This chain connects TRBV28 to TRBJ1-3; TRBD1 is a possible D gene (5 bases). Trimming cost V 5 bases and J 0 bases, with 8 bases left between them. Germline V gives CDR1 MDHEN, CDR2 SYDVKM. The CDR3 loop spans 14 amino acids.

This sequence joins TRBV7-9 and TRBJ1-5, with unresolved D. The CDR3 is 15 amino acids. The V and J ends lost 0 bases and 4 bases respectively, with 10 bases between them. CDR1 is SEHNR, CDR2 FQNEAQ, per germline (reference sequence). CDR3 sequence reads: CASSLALTRNQPQHF. The CDR3 bases are TGTGCCAGCAGCTTAGCGTTAACGAGAAATCAGCCCCAGCATTTT.